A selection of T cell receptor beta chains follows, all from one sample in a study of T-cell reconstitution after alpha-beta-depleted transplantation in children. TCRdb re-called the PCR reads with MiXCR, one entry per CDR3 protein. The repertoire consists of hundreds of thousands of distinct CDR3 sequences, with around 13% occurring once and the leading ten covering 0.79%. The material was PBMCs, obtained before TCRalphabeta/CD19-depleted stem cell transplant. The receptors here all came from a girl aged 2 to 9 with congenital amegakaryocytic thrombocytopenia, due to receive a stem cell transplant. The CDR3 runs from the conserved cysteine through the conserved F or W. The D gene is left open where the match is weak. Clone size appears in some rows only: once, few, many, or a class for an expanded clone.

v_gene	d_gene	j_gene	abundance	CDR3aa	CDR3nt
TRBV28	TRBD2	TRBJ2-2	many	CASRQALGTSVNTGELFF	TGTGCCAGCAGACAAGCCTTAGGGACTAGCGTTAACACCGGGGAGCTGTTTTTT
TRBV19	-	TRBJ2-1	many	CASSISVTSSYNEQFF	TGTGCCAGTAGTATATCCGTTACTAGCTCCTACAATGAGCAGTTCTTC
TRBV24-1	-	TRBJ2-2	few	CATSEVAATKNTGELFF	TGTGCCACCAGTGAAGTGGCGGCAACCAAGAACACCGGGGAGCTGTTTTTT
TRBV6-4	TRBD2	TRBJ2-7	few	CASRGTSGHEQYF	TGTGCCAGCCGAGGGACTAGCGGACACGAGCAGTACTTC
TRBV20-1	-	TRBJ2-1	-	CSPRQNNEQFF	TGCAGTCCGAGACAGAACAATGAGCAGTTCTTC
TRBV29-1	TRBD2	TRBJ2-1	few	CSAGGAGGPYRNEQFF	TGCAGCGCTGGAGGAGCGGGAGGGCCTTATCGCAATGAGCAGTTCTTC
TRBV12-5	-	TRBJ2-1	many	CASGLLLASDEQFF	TGTGCTAGTGGTTTGCTTCTCGCTAGCGATGAGCAGTTCTTC
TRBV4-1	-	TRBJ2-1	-	CASSLSSGLYRSIAGDNEQFF	TGCGCCAGCAGCCTATCATCCGGCCTTTACAGGAGTATCGCAGGTGACAATGAGCAGTTCTTC
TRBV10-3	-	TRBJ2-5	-	CAISESVRGLETQYF	TGTGCCATCAGTGAGTCAGTCCGGGGACTGGAGACCCAGTACTTC
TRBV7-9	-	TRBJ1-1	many	CASKGGANTEAFF	TGTGCCAGCAAGGGGGGCGCGAACACTGAAGCTTTCTTT
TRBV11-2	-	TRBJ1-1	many	CASSLGSGGLNTEAFF	TGTGCCAGCAGCTTAGGATCTGGGGGTTTGAACACTGAAGCTTTCTTT
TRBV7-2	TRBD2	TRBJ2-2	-	CASSLVPGLADTGELFF	TGTGCCAGCAGCTTAGTGCCGGGACTAGCGGACACCGGGGAGCTGTTTTTT
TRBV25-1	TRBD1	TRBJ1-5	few	CARTPGGLYGNQPQHF	TGTGCCAGGACACCAGGGGGGCTATACGGCAATCAGCCCCAGCATTTT
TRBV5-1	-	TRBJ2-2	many	CASSFRGELFF	TGTGCCAGCAGCTTTCGGGGGGAGCTGTTTTTT
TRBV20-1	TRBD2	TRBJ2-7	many	CSAMDSGRADDEQYF	TGCAGTGCTATGGATAGCGGGAGGGCCGACGACGAGCAGTACTTC
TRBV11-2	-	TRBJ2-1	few	CASSLPSSAYNEQFF	TGTGCCAGCAGCTTACCTTCCTCTGCCTACAATGAGCAGTTCTTC
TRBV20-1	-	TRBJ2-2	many	CSARELVVPGELFF	TGCAGTGCTAGAGAACTAGTGGTACCCGGGGAGCTGTTTTTT
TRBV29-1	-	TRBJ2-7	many	CSIRKGGCGAYEQYF	TGCAGCATCAGAAAGGGGGGGTGTGGTGCCTACGAGCAGTACTTC
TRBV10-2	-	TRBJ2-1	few	CASSVGTGYYNEQFF	TGCGCCAGCAGTGTGGGGACTGGTTACTACAATGAGCAGTTCTTC
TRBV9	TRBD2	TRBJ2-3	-	CASSVVLAGARLGGTQYF	TGTGCCAGCAGCGTAGTGCTAGCGGGAGCCCGGTTGGGTGGTACGCAGTATTTT
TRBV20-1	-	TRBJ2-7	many	CSATRNNYEQYF	TGCAGTGCTACGCGGAACAACTACGAGCAGTACTTC
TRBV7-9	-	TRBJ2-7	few	CASSRTIYEQYF	TGTGCCAGCAGCCGGACTATCTACGAGCAGTACTTC
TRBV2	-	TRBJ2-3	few	CASIRLTDTQYF	TGTGCCAGCATTCGACTTACAGATACGCAGTATTTT